This TCR beta chain was documented in a study of T cell repertoires in cytomegalovirus infection. Study outcomes and limitations: What dominated the ex vivo response were HLA-C-restricted CMV-specific TCR beta clonotypes.

TCRdb fed the reads into MiXCR, producing one record per CDR3 protein. The data contain roughly 280,000 distinct CDR3 sequences, approximately 9.2% of them singletons. With respect to this clonotype: Its antigen remains unidentified.

CDR1 and CDR2 (germline): MGHDK, SYGVNS. The V gene end was trimmed by 5 bases and the J gene end by 6 bases; junction bases not matched to a gene: 6. CDR3 length equals 14 residues. The V and J genes are TRBV25-1 and TRBJ1-5, with TRBD1 matching over 8 bases. This TCR came from a human donor in good health (CMV status not recorded). Some clones in this sample may be carry-over from other donors' samples. Sequencing was carried out using PBMCs. CDR3 sequence (DNA): TGTGCCAGCAGTACAGGGGGTGGGCTTCAGCCCCAGCATTTT. This translates into CASSTGGGLQPQHF.